These 2 T cell receptor beta chains came from one sample sequenced in a study of CD8+CD57+ T cells in acquired aplastic anemia. Before being chosen for sequencing, patients had shown CD8+CD57+ cell expansion by flow cytometry. Profiling that covered TCR beta VDJ and CDR3 relied on genomic DNA as its template. TCRdb called the reads again in MiXCR, with one record for every CDR3 protein. The sample has about 20,000 distinct CDR3 sequences, approximately 39% seen once. These receptors' targets are unknown. Study findings and constraints: Patients carried CD8+CD57+ cells that were less diverse than their total CD4+ and CD8+ pools.

Sequencing was carried out using CD8+CD57+ T cells sorted from PBMCs. Noted subset: bead-enriched CD8+CD57+ effector memory T cells from SAA patients. The receptors here all came from a human donor with aplastic anemia.

The CDR3 sequence: CASSLEAGSDTDTQYF. CDR3 bases: TGTGCCAGCAGCTTAGAAGCAGGGTCGGACACAGATACGCAGTATTTT. The chain carries TRBV7-6 and TRBJ2-3; perhaps TRBD1 as D (5 bases). This CDR3 contains 16 residues. CDR1 and CDR2 from the germline V gene are SGHVS and FNYEAQ. The V end was cut by 1 base, the J end by 2 bases, with 13 bases between.

The CDR3, as DNA: TGTGCCAGCAGTCAGGCCGGAGACGAGCAGTACTTC. This gives the protein CASSQAGDEQYF. The chain has TRBV27 and TRBJ2-7; no clear D gene. The CDR3 has 12 amino acids. V shed 5 bases and J shed 5 bases, with 10 bases lying between them. The germline gives CDR1 MNHEY, CDR2 SMNVEV (reference sequence).